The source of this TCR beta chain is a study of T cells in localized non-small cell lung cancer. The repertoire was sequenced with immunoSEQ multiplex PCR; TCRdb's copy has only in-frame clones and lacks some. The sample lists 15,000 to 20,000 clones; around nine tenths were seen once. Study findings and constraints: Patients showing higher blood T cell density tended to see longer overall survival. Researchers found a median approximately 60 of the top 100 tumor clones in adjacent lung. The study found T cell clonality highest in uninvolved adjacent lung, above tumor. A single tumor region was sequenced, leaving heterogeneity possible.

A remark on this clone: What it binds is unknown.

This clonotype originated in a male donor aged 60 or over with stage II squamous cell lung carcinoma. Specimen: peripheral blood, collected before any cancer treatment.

CDR3 region: CASSIEKTGLYEQYF. The CDR3 nucleotides are TGTGCCAGTAGTATAGAGAAGACAGGTCTCTACGAGCAGTACTTC. This chain connects TRBV19 to TRBJ2-7; D might be TRBD1 (6 bases). The CDR3 consists of 15 residues. Trimming stripped 0 bases from V and 3 bases from J, with 12 bases between. Per germline, CDR1 LNHDA and CDR2 SQIVND (reference sequence).